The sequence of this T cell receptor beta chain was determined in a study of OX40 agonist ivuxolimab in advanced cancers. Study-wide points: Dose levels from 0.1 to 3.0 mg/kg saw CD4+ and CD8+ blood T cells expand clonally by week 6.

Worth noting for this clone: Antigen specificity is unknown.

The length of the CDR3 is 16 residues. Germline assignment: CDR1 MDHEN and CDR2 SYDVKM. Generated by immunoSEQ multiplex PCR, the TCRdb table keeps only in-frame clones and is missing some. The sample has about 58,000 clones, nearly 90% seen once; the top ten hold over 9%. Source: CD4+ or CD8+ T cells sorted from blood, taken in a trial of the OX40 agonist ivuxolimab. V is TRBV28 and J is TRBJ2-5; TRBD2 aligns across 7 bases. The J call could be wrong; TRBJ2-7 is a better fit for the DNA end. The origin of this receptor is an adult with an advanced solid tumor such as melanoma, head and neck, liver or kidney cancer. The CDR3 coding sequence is TGTGCCAGCAGCCCAACGGGCGCGGGAGCCCCCTACGAGCAGTACTTC. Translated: CASSPTGAGAPYEQYF.